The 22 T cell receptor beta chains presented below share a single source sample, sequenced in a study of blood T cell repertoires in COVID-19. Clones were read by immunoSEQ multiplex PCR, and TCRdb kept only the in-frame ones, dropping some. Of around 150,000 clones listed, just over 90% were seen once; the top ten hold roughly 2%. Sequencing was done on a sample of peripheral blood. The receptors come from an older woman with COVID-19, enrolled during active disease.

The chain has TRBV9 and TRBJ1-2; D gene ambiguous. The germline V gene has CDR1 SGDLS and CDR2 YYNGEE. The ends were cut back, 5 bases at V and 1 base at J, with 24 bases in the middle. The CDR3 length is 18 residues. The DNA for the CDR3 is TGTGCCAGCAGATCGAGCGGTAAAGACGGGTGGAATAACTATGGCTACACCTTC. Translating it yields CASRSSGKDGWNNYGYTF.

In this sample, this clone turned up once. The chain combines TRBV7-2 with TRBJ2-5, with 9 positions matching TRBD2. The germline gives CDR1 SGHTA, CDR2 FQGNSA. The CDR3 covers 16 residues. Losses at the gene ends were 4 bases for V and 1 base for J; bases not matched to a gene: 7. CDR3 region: CASSSQRGVLQETQYF. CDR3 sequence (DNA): TGTGCCAGCAGCTCCCAGCGGGGGGTGCTCCAAGAGACCCAGTACTTC. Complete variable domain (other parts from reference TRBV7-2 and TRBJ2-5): GAGVSQSPSNKVTEKGKDVELRCDPISGHTALYWYRQSLGQGLEFLIYFQGNSAPDKSGLPSDRFSAERTGGSVSTLTIQRTQQEDSAVYLCASSSQRGVLQETQYFGPGTRLLVL.

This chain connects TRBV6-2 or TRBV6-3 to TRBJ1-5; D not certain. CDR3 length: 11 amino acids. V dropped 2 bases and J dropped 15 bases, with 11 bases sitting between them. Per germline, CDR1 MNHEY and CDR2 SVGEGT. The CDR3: CASSYGLRVHF. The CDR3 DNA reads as TGTGCCAGCAGTTACGGACTCCGAGTGCATTTT.

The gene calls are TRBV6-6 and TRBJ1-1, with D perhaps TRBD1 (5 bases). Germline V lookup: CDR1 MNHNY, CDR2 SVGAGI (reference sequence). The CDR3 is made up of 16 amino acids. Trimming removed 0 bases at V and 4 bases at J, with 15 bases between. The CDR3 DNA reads TGTGCCAGCAGTTACTCGAACAGCAGGGCTGGCACTGAAGCTTTCTTT. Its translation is CASSYSNSRAGTEAFF.

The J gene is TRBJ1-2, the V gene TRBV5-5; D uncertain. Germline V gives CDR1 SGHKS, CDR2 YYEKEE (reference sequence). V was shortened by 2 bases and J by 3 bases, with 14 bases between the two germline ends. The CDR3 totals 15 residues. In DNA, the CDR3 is TGTGCCAGCAGCTTCGGGGTCGCCGCGTACTATGGCTACACCTTC. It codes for CASSFGVAAYYGYTF.

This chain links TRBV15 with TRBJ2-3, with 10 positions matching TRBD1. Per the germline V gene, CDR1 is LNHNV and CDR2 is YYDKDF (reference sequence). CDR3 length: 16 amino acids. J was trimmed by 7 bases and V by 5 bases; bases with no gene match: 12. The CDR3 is CATSRTGGSGANTQYF. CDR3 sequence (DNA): TGTGCCACCAGCCGGACAGGGGGGTCCGGGGCTAATACGCAGTATTTT.

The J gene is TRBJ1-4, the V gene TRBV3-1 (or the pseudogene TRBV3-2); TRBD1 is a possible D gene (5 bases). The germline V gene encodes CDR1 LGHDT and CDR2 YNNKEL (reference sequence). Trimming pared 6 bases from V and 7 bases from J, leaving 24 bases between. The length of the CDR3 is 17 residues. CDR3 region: CASSLRLGVGQGEKLFF. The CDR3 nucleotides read TGTGCCAGCAGTCTAAGATTGGGTGTCGGACAAGGTGAAAAACTGTTTTTT.

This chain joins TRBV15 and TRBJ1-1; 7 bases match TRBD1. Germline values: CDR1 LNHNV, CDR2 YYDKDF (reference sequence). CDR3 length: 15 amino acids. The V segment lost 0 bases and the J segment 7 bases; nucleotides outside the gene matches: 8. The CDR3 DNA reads TGTGCCACCAGCAGAGATCCGAAGGGGGCAGGTGAAGCTTTCTTT. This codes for CATSRDPKGAGEAFF.

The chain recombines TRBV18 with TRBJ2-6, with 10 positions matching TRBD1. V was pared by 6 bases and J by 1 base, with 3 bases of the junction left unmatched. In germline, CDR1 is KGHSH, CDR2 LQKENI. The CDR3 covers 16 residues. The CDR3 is CASSPGQGSGANVLTF. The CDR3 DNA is TGTGCCAGCTCCCCGGGACAGGGGTCTGGGGCCAACGTCCTGACTTTC.

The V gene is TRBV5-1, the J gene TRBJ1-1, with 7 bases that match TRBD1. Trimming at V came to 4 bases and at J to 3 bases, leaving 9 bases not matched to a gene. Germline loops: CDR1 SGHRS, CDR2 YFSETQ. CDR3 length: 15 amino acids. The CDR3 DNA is TGCGCCAGCAGCGCCTTGACAGGGTTGGACACTGAAGCTTTCTTT. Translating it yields CASSALTGLDTEAFF.

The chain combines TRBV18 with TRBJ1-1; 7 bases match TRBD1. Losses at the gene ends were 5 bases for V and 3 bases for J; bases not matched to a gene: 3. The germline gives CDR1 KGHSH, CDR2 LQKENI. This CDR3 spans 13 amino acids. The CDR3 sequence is CASSIDRDTEAFF. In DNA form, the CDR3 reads TGTGCCAGCTCAATAGACAGGGACACTGAAGCTTTCTTT. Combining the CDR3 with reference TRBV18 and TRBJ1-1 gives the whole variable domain NAGVMQNPRHLVRRRGQEARLRCSPMKGHSHVYWYRQLPEEGLKFMVYLQKENIIDESGMPKERFSAEFPKEGPSILRIQQVVRGDSAAYFCASSIDRDTEAFFGQGTRLTVV.

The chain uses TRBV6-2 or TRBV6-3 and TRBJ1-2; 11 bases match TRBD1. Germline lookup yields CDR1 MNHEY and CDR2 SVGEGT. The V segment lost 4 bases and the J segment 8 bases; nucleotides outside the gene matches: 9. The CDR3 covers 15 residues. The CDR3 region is CASSSPAGQGDGYTF. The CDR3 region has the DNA TGTGCCAGCAGTTCCCCGGCGGGACAGGGGGACGGCTACACCTTC.

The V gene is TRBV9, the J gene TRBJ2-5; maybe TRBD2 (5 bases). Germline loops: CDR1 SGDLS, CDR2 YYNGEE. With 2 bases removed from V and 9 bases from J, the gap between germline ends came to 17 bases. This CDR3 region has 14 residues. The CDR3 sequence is CASSVTFGLEAQYF. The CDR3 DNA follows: TGTGCCAGCAGCGTTACTTTTGGACTTGAGGCCCAGTACTTC.

Written as DNA, the CDR3 is TGTGCCAGCAGCTATGGGCCCCTTACGGAGACCCAGTACTTC. Translation: CASSYGPLTETQYF. The chain has TRBV27 and TRBJ2-5; unclear D gene. Germline V gene lookup returns CDR1 MNHEY and CDR2 SMNVEV (reference sequence). This CDR3 spans 14 amino acids. V lost 6 bases and J 5 bases, leaving 16 bases between the germline ends.

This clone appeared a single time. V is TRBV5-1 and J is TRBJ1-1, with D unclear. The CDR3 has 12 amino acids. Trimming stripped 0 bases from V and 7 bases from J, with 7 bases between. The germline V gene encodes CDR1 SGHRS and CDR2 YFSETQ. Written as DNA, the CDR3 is TGCGCCAGCAGCTTGGGAGGGTATGAAGCTTTCTTT. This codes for CASSLGGYEAFF.

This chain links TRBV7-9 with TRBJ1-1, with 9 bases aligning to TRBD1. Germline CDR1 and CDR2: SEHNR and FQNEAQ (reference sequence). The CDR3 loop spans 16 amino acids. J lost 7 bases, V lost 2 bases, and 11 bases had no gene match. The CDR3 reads CASSLYRDREAGEAFF. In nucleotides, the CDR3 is TGTGCCAGCAGCTTATATCGGGACAGGGAGGCTGGTGAAGCTTTCTTT.

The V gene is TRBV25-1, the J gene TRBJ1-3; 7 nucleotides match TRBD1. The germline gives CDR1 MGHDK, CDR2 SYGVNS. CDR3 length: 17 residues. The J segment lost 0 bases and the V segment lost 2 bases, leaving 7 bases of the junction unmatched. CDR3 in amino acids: CASSERTGYSSGNTIYF. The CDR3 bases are TGTGCCAGCAGTGAAAGGACAGGCTATAGCTCTGGAAACACCATATATTTT. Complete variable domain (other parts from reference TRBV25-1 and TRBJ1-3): EADIYQTPRYLVIGTGKKITLECSQTMGHDKMYWYQQDPGMELHLIHYSYGVNSTEKGDLSSESTVSRIRTEHFPLTLESARPSHTSQYLCASSERTGYSSGNTIYFGEGSWLTVV.

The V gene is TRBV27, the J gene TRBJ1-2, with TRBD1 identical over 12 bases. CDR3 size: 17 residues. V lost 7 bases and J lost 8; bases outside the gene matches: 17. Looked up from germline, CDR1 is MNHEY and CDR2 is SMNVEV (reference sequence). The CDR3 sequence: CASIRRGTGGYSGGYTF. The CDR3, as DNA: TGTGCCAGCATCCGCCGCGGGACAGGGGGCTATTCGGGGGGCTACACCTTC.

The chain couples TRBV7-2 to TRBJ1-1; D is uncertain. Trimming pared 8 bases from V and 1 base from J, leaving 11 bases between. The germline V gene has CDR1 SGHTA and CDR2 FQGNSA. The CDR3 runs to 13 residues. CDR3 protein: CASLYGRNTEAFF. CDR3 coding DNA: TGTGCCAGCTTGTATGGGAGGAACACTGAAGCTTTCTTT. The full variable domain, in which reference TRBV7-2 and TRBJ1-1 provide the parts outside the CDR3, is GAGVSQSPSNKVTEKGKDVELRCDPISGHTALYWYRQSLGQGLEFLIYFQGNSAPDKSGLPSDRFSAERTGGSVSTLTIQRTQQEDSAVYLCASLYGRNTEAFFGQGTRLTVV.

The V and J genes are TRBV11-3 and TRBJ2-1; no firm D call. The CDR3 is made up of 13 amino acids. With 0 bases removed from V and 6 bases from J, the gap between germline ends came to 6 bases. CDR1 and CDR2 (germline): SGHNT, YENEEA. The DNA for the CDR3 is TGTGCCAGCAGCTTAGATCGTATCAATGAGCAGTTCTTC. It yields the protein CASSLDRINEQFF.

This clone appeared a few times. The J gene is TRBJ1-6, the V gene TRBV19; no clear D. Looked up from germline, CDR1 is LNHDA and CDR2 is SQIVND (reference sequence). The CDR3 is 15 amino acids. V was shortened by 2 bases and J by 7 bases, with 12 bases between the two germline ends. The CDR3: CASSIIESQNSPLHF. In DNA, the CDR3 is TGTGCCAGTAGTATAATCGAATCCCAGAATTCACCCCTCCACTTT. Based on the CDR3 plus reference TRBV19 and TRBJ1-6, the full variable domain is DGGITQSPKYLFRKEGQNVTLSCEQNLNHDAMYWYRQDPGQGLRLIYYSQIVNDFQKGDIAEGYSVSREKKESFPLTVTSAQKNPTAFYLCASSIIESQNSPLHFGNGTRLTVT.

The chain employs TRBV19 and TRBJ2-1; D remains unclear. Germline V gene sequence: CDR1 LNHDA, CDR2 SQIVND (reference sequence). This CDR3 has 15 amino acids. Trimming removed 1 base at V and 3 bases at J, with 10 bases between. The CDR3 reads CASSIVFSIYNEQFF. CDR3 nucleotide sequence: TGTGCCAGTAGTATAGTATTCAGTATCTACAATGAGCAGTTCTTC.